This T cell receptor (beta chain) was recovered during a study of identical twins. Points from the study as a whole: There is a chance that invariant MAIT and iNKT cells partially muddied zero-insertion analyses.

The sample holds many counts of this clonotype. As yet, its antigen is unknown. MiXCR, run by TCRdb on the 5' RACE reads, gives a single entry per CDR3 protein. The sample includes hundreds of thousands of distinct CDR3 sequences, around 6% of them seen just once. The ends lost 5 bases at V and 4 bases at J; junction bases unmatched: 4. The CDR3 contains 13 residues. Germline-derived CDR1 and CDR2 are MGHDK and SYGVNS. All donors comprised healthy Caucasians. This chain joins TRBV25-1 and TRBJ1-2, with 7 bases aligning to TRBD1. Sequenced sample: naive T cells sorted from blood. The TCR sequence derives from a man younger than 35 in good health. CDR3 in amino acids: CASSWAGGYGYTF. The CDR3 coding sequence is TGTGCCAGCAGTTGGGCAGGGGGCTATGGCTACACCTTC.